This T cell receptor (beta chain) was profiled in a study of blood T cell repertoires in COVID-19 (dated by TCRdb to the early 2020s). Notes on the research overall: The collaborator samples originated in the United States, Italy and Spain and spanned the acute and convalescent phases of COVID-19. The prospective study material was composed of cDNA or gDNA derived from T cells, B-cell-depleted T cells, or PBMCs. Deeply sampled blood TCRbeta repertoires from subjects exposed to, actively infected with, or recovered from COVID-19 were included in the dataset. The repertoires were released in a freely available public database intended as a resource for research on the immune response to SARS-CoV-2. Samples were obtained from the ongoing ImmuneRACE study (first 160 participants) and from approximately 1,200 subjects provided by 6 global collaborators. Sample metadata almost always included a de-identified subject ID, COVID-19 status, age in years and sex. Where available, HLA class I and class II types were taken from metadata supplied by the sample provider and were not determined by assay-based typing.

The CDR3 spans 14 residues, from the cysteine through the phenylalanine. The retained sequence is limited to the CDR3, 42 bases, with the frame set at the first base. V loses 5 bases, J loses 1 base, and the germline ends lie 11 bases apart. For CDR1 and CDR2, the germline V gene (reference sequence) lists LNHDA and SQIVND. TCRbeta CDR3 regions were amplified from genomic DNA by means of the immunoSEQ Assay, a bias-controlled multiplex PCR. On the authors' methods: Within the assay, amplification of reference gene primers was used to estimate how many nucleated cells each sample contained. To quantify the absolute abundance of each unique TCRbeta CDR3 rearrangement, sequence reads were collapsed and filtered. For each sample, productive Simpson clonality was calculated as the square root of Simpson's diversity index across productive rearrangements. This is the immuneACCESS table as TCRdb keeps it, with only in-frame sequences that have V and J called. A part of the clones is gone; compared with another copy, unresolved V genes explain less than half, and the rest is unexplained. Clone size and the V and J calls come from that table; the DNA yielded D and trimming. Within this sample are roughly 200,000 clones, with approximately 90% of them counted one time only. Jointly, the top ten make up around 6% of the sample.

Study-level results and caveats: The amount of clinical and demographic metadata varied by source and participant and was provided uncurated.

This clone appeared once. Its antigen is not yet known. One base away there is no much larger clone; base qualities are not given. The collaborating institutions used their own protocols to collect whole blood in K2EDTA tubes. Collaborator samples were shipped for TCRbeta analysis as frozen whole blood, isolated PBMCs, or DNA extracted from either sample type. The chain is made from TRBV19 and TRBJ1-1; 6 matching bases give a weak D call of TRBD1. The TCR was taken from a man aged 40-50 years with active or convalescent COVID-19. What was sequenced was peripheral blood. CDR3 reads: CASSLPDRNTEAFF. The DNA sequence is as follows: TGTGCCAGTAGTCTACCGGACAGGAACACTGAAGCTTTCTTT. With the rest looked up from the reference TRBV19 and TRBJ1-1 genes rather than sequenced, the full variable domain is DGGITQSPKYLFRKEGQNVTLSCEQNLNHDAMYWYRQDPGQGLRLIYYSQIVNDFQKGDIAEGYSVSREKKESFPLTVTSAQKNPTAFYLCASSLPDRNTEAFFGQGTRLTVV.